The 29 T cell receptor beta chains presented below share a single source sample, sequenced in a study of blood T cell repertoires in COVID-19. The data were produced by immunoSEQ multiplex PCR, yet TCRdb's version contains in-frame clones alone and is incomplete. The sample consists of roughly 72,000 clones, 70% to 90% of them appearing once. Sequences were obtained from peripheral blood. The receptors were sampled from a human donor in a cohort sampled during active COVID-19.

The table lists this clone with a few counts. The chain combines TRBV19 with TRBJ2-1; TRBD2 aligns across 8 bases. CDR3 size: 14 residues. V lost 6 bases, J lost 13 bases, and 14 bases stayed unmatched. Germline assignment: CDR1 LNHDA and CDR2 SQIVND (reference sequence). The CDR3 protein is CASSPGGTGGQQFF. CDR3 coding DNA: TGTGCCAGTAGCCCCGGCGGGACGGGAGGGCAACAGTTCTTC.

This clone was recorded only once. The chain carries TRBV6-5 and TRBJ1-2, with a tentative D call TRBD1 (5 bases). V shed 2 bases and J shed 2 bases, with 12 bases lying between them. This CDR3 has 15 residues. Germline loops: CDR1 MNHEY, CDR2 SVGAGI. CDR3 DNA sequence: TGTGCCAGCAGTTACATGGCAGGGTCCAACTATGGCTACACCTTC. Residues: CASSYMAGSNYGYTF.

This chain uses TRBV5-1 with TRBJ1-1, with D unclear. Germline loops: CDR1 SGHRS, CDR2 YFSETQ. Trimming pared 2 bases from V and 3 bases from J, leaving 11 bases between. The CDR3 consists of 14 residues. CDR3 in amino acids: CASSLAGGHTEAFF. CDR3 bases: TGCGCCAGCAGCTTAGCCGGAGGGCACACTGAAGCTTTCTTT.

The rearrangement links TRBV12-2 to TRBJ1-2; the table's D gene call, TRBD1, was not cross checked with the DNA. TRBV12-2 is shown as a pseudogene. The CDR3 contains 18 residues. The CDR3 protein is CASRLAPRGQGAGYGYTF. CDR3 in DNA: TGTGCAAGTCGCTTAGCTCCTAGGGGACAGGGGGCTGGTTATGGCTACACCTTC.

The chain uses TRBV11-2 and TRBJ2-5; TRBD2 matches at 7 bases. Germline assignment: CDR1 SGHAT and CDR2 FQNNGV. Unmatched junction bases numbered 3, after V lost 3 bases and J lost 2 bases. The CDR3 has 14 amino acids. The CDR3 loop reads CASSFVGGQETQYF. Here the CDR3 DNA reads TGTGCCAGCAGCTTCGTGGGGGGGCAAGAGACCCAGTACTTC.

This chain uses TRBV2 with TRBJ1-1; D might be TRBD1 (5 bases). Germline CDR1 is SNHLY and CDR2 is FYNNEI. Trimming pared 2 bases from V and 5 bases from J, leaving 12 bases between. The CDR3 sequence is 14 residues long. CDR3 region: CASSESRVWTEAFF. The CDR3 nucleotides are TGTGCCAGCAGTGAAAGCAGGGTTTGGACTGAAGCTTTCTTT.

This clone was observed once. The rearrangement links TRBV7-3 to TRBJ2-2; a weak D match, TRBD2 (5 bases). The CDR3 has 15 amino acids. V lost 2 bases to trimming and J lost 0 bases, with 7 bases between them. Germline V gene lookup returns CDR1 SGHTA and CDR2 FQGTGA. CDR3 protein: CASSLGRTNTGELFF. The CDR3 DNA reads as TGTGCCAGCAGCTTAGGGAGAACGAACACCGGGGAGCTGTTTTTT.

The chain is built from TRBV27 and TRBJ1-6; D call uncertain. From germline, CDR1 is MNHEY and CDR2 SMNVEV (reference sequence). The CDR3 extends over 15 amino acids. V was cut by 0 bases and J by 10 bases, with 13 bases left in between. The CDR3: CASSLSTRVWSPLHF. In nucleotides, the CDR3 is TGTGCCAGCAGTTTATCGACGAGGGTTTGGTCACCCCTCCACTTT.

This chain links TRBV3-1 (or the pseudogene TRBV3-2) with TRBJ2-5; TRBD1 aligns across 7 bases. Germline assignment: CDR1 LGHDT and CDR2 YNNKEL (reference sequence). There are 16 residues in the CDR3. V dropped 1 base and J dropped 5; count of bases not matched to a gene: 10. In nucleotides, the CDR3 is TGTGCCAGCAGCCAAGTAGGGGGCAGGGGAAGTGAGACCCAGTACTTC. Translating gives CASSQVGGRGSETQYF.

This clone was counted between two and nine times. The chain links TRBV19 to TRBJ2-1; 7 nucleotides line up with TRBD2. The germline V gene encodes CDR1 LNHDA and CDR2 SQIVND (reference sequence). This CDR3 comprises 15 residues. V gave up 0 bases and J gave up 2 bases; unmatched junction bases: 1. The CDR3 protein is CASSIEGGTYNEQFF. The CDR3, as DNA: TGTGCCAGTAGTATAGAGGGGGGGACCTACAATGAGCAGTTCTTC. Supplemented by reference TRBV19 and TRBJ2-1, the full variable domain reads DGGITQSPKYLFRKEGQNVTLSCEQNLNHDAMYWYRQDPGQGLRLIYYSQIVNDFQKGDIAEGYSVSREKKESFPLTVTSAQKNPTAFYLCASSIEGGTYNEQFFGPGTRLTVL.

V and J are TRBV5-1 and TRBJ1-2; D may be TRBD1 (6 bases). This CDR3 has 13 amino acids. V was cut by 4 bases and J by 4 bases, with 11 bases left in between. Germline loops: CDR1 SGHRS, CDR2 YFSETQ. CDR3 in DNA: TGCGCCAGCAGCAGGGACACGTCCTATGGCTACACCTTC. Protein: CASSRDTSYGYTF.

The chain uses TRBV5-1 and TRBJ2-7; TRBD1 aligns across 7 bases. Germline CDR1 reads SGHRS; CDR2 reads YFSETQ. CDR3 length: 15 residues. V shed 2 bases and J 5 bases; nucleotides not matched to a gene: 10. The CDR3 DNA sequence: TGCGCCAGCAGCTTCCGTCCGACAGGGTTCCACGAGCAGTACTTC. Its translation: CASSFRPTGFHEQYF.

A few counts support this clone. The CDR3 is CASSLFSGGSSTNEKLFF. The CDR3 DNA reads as TGTGCCAGCAGCTTGTTCTCAGGGGGTAGCTCAACTAATGAAAAACTGTTTTTT. The chain carries TRBV5-4 and TRBJ1-4; 7 nucleotides match TRBD1. CDR3 size: 18 residues. Germline values: CDR1 SGHNT, CDR2 YYREEE (reference sequence). V shed 1 base and J 0 bases; nucleotides not matched to a gene: 9.

The chain uses TRBV4-2 and TRBJ2-1; D might be TRBD1 (6 bases). From germline, CDR1 is LGHNA and CDR2 YNFKEQ. The V end was cut by 1 base, the J end by 5 bases, with 15 bases between. The CDR3 has 16 residues. CDR3 protein: CASSQGSDRFNNEQFF. Here the CDR3 DNA reads TGTGCCAGCAGCCAAGGGAGCGACAGGTTCAACAATGAGCAGTTCTTC.

The J gene is TRBJ2-3, the V gene TRBV4-2; 11 nucleotides line up with TRBD1. The length of the CDR3 is 16 residues. V shed 2 bases, J shed 3 bases, and the junction held 4 bases outside the gene matches. Germline-derived CDR1 and CDR2 are LGHNA and YNFKEQ. The CDR3 region has the DNA TGTGCCAGCAGCCAACCGGGACAGGGGGGTACAGATACGCAGTATTTT. Its protein product is CASSQPGQGGTDTQYF.

The chain is built from TRBV7-2 and TRBJ2-1; D perhaps matches TRBD1 (6 bases). This CDR3 has 15 amino acids. The germline V gene encodes CDR1 SGHTA and CDR2 FQGNSA. The V and J ends lost 6 bases and 2 bases respectively, with 14 bases between them. CDR3: CASSSNRVPYNEQFF. The CDR3 DNA follows: TGTGCCAGCAGTTCAAACAGGGTTCCCTACAATGAGCAGTTCTTC.

The chain combines TRBV6-5 with TRBJ2-2, with 7 bases aligning to TRBD2. Per the germline V gene, CDR1 is MNHEY and CDR2 is SVGAGI. The CDR3 has 15 residues. The junction had 7 bases not matched to a gene; V was cut back by 5 bases and J by 4 bases. CDR3 protein: CASSPMTSSTGELFF. The CDR3 coding sequence is TGTGCCAGCAGTCCTATGACTAGCAGCACCGGGGAGCTGTTTTTT.

This chain connects TRBV7-8 to TRBJ2-1, with D perhaps TRBD1 (6 bases). Deletions cut 2 bases from V and 0 bases from J, with 8 bases between. This CDR3 has 15 amino acids. CDR1 is SGHVS and CDR2 is FQNEAQ in the germline V gene. The CDR3 loop is CASSLSQGSYNEQFF. For the CDR3, the DNA is TGTGCCAGCAGCTTATCACAGGGCTCCTACAATGAGCAGTTCTTC.

For this clone: The same CDR3 can be traced to other DNA sequences in this sample. The chain joins TRBV5-1 to TRBJ1-2; 11 positions match TRBD1. The CDR3 totals 17 residues. Germline lookup yields CDR1 SGHRS and CDR2 YFSETQ. V was clipped by 0 bases and J by 7 bases; unmatched bases: 11. The CDR3 spells CASSLGPTGTGGGGYTF. Here the CDR3 DNA reads TGCGCCAGCAGCTTGGGGCCAACCGGGACAGGGGGGGGTGGCTACACCTTC.

The J gene is TRBJ1-5, the V gene TRBV28; D is perhaps TRBD1 (6 bases). Germline assignment: CDR1 MDHEN and CDR2 SYDVKM. V was cut by 5 bases and J by 3 bases, with 11 bases left in between. This CDR3 has 14 amino acids. The CDR3 bases are TGTGCCAGCAGTCCGGACAGATACAATCAGCCCCAGCATTTT. Translating gives CASSPDRYNQPQHF.

The chain employs TRBV27 and TRBJ2-7; 12 bases are shared with TRBD2. This CDR3 contains 16 residues. Per the germline V gene, CDR1 is MNHEY and CDR2 is SMNVEV (reference sequence). Germline trimming cut 6 bases from V and 5 bases from J; bases unmatched to any gene: 11. The CDR3 DNA follows: TGTGCCAGCAGGCTCAAGACTAGCGGGAGAACCCACGAGCAGTACTTC. Translation gives CASRLKTSGRTHEQYF.

The V call is TRBV19, the J call TRBJ2-2, with 9 bases fitting TRBD2. Germline loops: CDR1 LNHDA, CDR2 SQIVND (reference sequence). This CDR3 spans 13 amino acids. J was trimmed by 13 bases and V by 4 bases; bases with no gene match: 7. The CDR3 region is CASSRDPAGGLFF. The CDR3 DNA reads as TGTGCCAGTAGTAGAGACCCAGCGGGAGGGCTGTTTTTT.

CDR3 region: CASSPVGLAGDEQYF. In nucleotides, the CDR3 is TGTGCCAGCAGCCCCGTAGGACTAGCGGGAGACGAGCAGTACTTC. V usage is TRBV11-1 and J usage is TRBJ2-7; 13 bases are a match to TRBD2. The V segment lost 5 bases and the J segment 5 bases; nucleotides outside the gene matches: 6. Germline-derived CDR1 and CDR2 are SGHAT and FQDESV (reference sequence). The CDR3 extends over 15 amino acids.

This sequence joins TRBV28 and TRBJ2-3, with a weak D call TRBD2 (5 bases). The CDR3 has 15 amino acids. V gave up 6 bases and J gave up 2 bases, with 15 bases separating them. Germline CDR1 and CDR2: MDHEN and SYDVKM. The CDR3 region is CASRQPASSTDTQYF. CDR3 nucleotides: TGTGCCAGCAGGCAACCCGCTAGCTCCACAGATACGCAGTATTTT.

The chain employs TRBV12-5 and TRBJ2-2; TRBD2 might be the D (7 bases). CDR1 LGHNT and CDR2 FRNRAP come from the germline V gene. The CDR3 consists of 16 residues. Trimming pared 6 bases from V and 2 bases from J, leaving 16 bases between. CDR3 residues: CASGKGAGANTGELFF. In DNA, the CDR3 is TGTGCTAGTGGGAAAGGGGCGGGGGCAAACACCGGGGAGCTGTTTTTT.

This chain joins TRBV5-5 and TRBJ2-3, with 9 bases aligning to TRBD2. Per the germline V gene, CDR1 is SGHKS and CDR2 is YYEKEE (reference sequence). Trimming removed 0 bases from V and 3 bases from J; junction bases left unmatched: 8. The CDR3 is 17 residues long. The CDR3 loop reads CASSLVAGGPATDTQYF. The CDR3 bases are TGTGCCAGCAGCTTGGTGGCGGGGGGGCCGGCAACAGATACGCAGTATTTT.

The table lists this clone with a count of one. The chain has TRBV6-5 and TRBJ1-2, with 7 bases that match TRBD1. The V gene end was trimmed by 5 bases and the J gene end by 4 bases; junction bases not matched to a gene: 10. The CDR3 length is 15 residues. CDR1 is MNHEY, CDR2 SVGAGI, per germline. This chain's CDR3 is CASSQPSAGGYGYTF. CDR3 nucleotides: TGTGCCAGCAGTCAGCCCTCGGCAGGGGGCTATGGCTACACCTTC.

This chain joins TRBV15 and TRBJ2-1; perhaps TRBD2 as D (6 bases). Trimming pared 2 bases from V and 7 bases from J, leaving 18 bases between. Germline V gene data show CDR1 as LNHNV and CDR2 as YYDKDF (reference sequence). This CDR3 contains 16 residues. Here the CDR3 reads CATSRPDYGLFNEQFF. CDR3 nucleotides: TGTGCCACCAGCAGACCGGACTACGGCCTTTTTAATGAGCAGTTCTTC.

This clone showed up just a few times. The chain combines TRBV4-2 with TRBJ2-3; the D is unclear. The V end was cut by 0 bases, the J end by 4 bases, with 5 bases between. CDR3 size: 13 residues. Germline CDR1 and CDR2: LGHNA and YNFKEQ. The chain's CDR3 is CASSQDYPDTQYF. In DNA, the CDR3 is TGTGCCAGCAGCCAAGACTATCCAGATACGCAGTATTTT.